The 12 T cell receptor beta chains given below trace back to one sample, sequenced in a study of T cell responses to AZD1222 COVID-19 vaccine. This table comes from immunoSEQ multiplex PCR, and its TCRdb copy is limited to in-frame clones, with some not included. The data contain 100,000 to 140,000 clones, around 92% of them singletons. The material sequenced was peripheral blood, taken on day 0 of AZD1222 vaccination. These receptors all come from an adult in good health.

DNA of the CDR3: TGTGCCAGCACACCAAGTCCCTACGAGCAGTACTTC. It yields the protein CASTPSPYEQYF. The J gene is TRBJ2-7, the V gene TRBV6-7; no reliable D call. TRBV6-7 is given ORF status, its function remaining uncertain. This CDR3 comprises 12 residues. V lost 7 bases and J lost 2, with 9 bases in between.

This clone was detected a few times. Written as DNA, the CDR3 is TGTGCCACCAGCAGAGATGAACCGCGGGACAGGGTTTCTGAAAAACTGTTTTTT. Protein: CATSRDEPRDRVSEKLFF. The V and J genes are TRBV15 and TRBJ1-4; 9 bases line up with TRBD1. CDR3 length: 18 residues. Germline trimming cut 0 bases from V and 7 bases from J; bases unmatched to any gene: 12. Germline lookup yields CDR1 LNHNV and CDR2 YYDKDF (reference sequence).

The CDR3 coding sequence is TGTGCCAGCAGCAATCAACATCTCCGGGGACTGTTTTTT. Encoded protein: CASSNQHLRGLFF. The chain couples TRBV11-1 to TRBJ1-4; D remains ambiguous. The length of the CDR3 is 13 residues. Trimming left V 5 bases short and J 13 bases short, with 17 bases between. CDR1 is SGHAT, CDR2 FQDESV, per germline (reference sequence).

The rearrangement links TRBV18 to TRBJ1-6; 12 nucleotides agree with TRBD1. Germline V lookup: CDR1 KGHSH, CDR2 LQKENI. The trim removed 0 bases at V and 10 bases at J, leaving 4 bases unmatched. CDR3 length: 16 amino acids. CDR3 amino acids: CASSPPSGTGGSPLHF. The CDR3 coding sequence is TGTGCCAGCTCACCACCGTCCGGGACAGGGGGCTCACCCCTCCACTTT. Together with reference TRBV18 and TRBJ1-6, the CDR3 gives the full variable domain: NAGVMQNPRHLVRRRGQEARLRCSPMKGHSHVYWYRQLPEEGLKFMVYLQKENIIDESGMPKERFSAEFPKEGPSILRIQQVVRGDSAAYFCASSPPSGTGGSPLHFGNGTRLTVT.

This chain links TRBV13 with TRBJ2-2; tentative D call: TRBD1 (6 bases). Germline CDR1 and CDR2: PRHDT and FYEKMQ (reference sequence). V lost 6 bases and J lost 3, with 14 bases in between. CDR3 length equals 15 residues. CDR3 coding DNA: TGTGCCAGCAGAAAGGGGGATAGCGACACCGGGGAGCTGTTTTTT. This sequence encodes CASRKGDSDTGELFF.

V and J are TRBV10-3 and TRBJ2-2; the D is unclear. The V gene lost 7 bases and the J gene lost 7 bases, with 10 bases spanning the gap. The CDR3 runs 12 residues. The germline gives CDR1 ENHRY, CDR2 SYGVKD. The CDR3 DNA reads TGTGCCATCAACCTCTCGGGCGGGGAGCTGTTTTTT. As protein: CAINLSGGELFF.

This chain links TRBV16 with TRBJ2-1; 12 bases are a match to TRBD1. From germline, CDR1 is KGHSY and CDR2 FQNENV. V lost 2 bases and J lost 8; bases outside the gene matches: 10. The CDR3 runs 17 residues. CDR3 sequence (DNA): TGTGCCAGCAGCCAAAGGGTCCCGGGACAGGGGGCAGATGAGCAGTTCTTC. Protein product: CASSQRVPGQGADEQFF.

This clone showed up just a few times. The V and J genes are TRBV24-1 and TRBJ2-1; TRBD2 aligns across 8 bases. CDR3 size: 14 residues. V lost 3 bases and J lost 7; bases outside the gene matches: 4. Germline V lookup: CDR1 KGHDR, CDR2 SFDVKD. CDR3 DNA: TGTGCCACCAGTGATCCGGGAGGGCAGAATGAGCAGTTCTTC. It translates to CATSDPGGQNEQFF.

The chain carries TRBV18 and TRBJ2-1, with no clear D. V was pared by 0 bases and J by 0 bases, with 9 bases between. This CDR3 contains 16 residues. The V gene's germline CDR1 is KGHSH and CDR2 LQKENI. The CDR3 sequence: CASSPPLLSSYNEQFF. CDR3 DNA: TGTGCCAGCTCACCACCGCTGCTAAGCTCCTACAATGAGCAGTTCTTC.

The chain employs TRBV11-2 and TRBJ2-2; 15 bases map to TRBD2. Looked up from germline, CDR1 is SGHAT and CDR2 is FQNNGV. This CDR3 has 19 amino acids. Trimming removed 5 bases from V and 4 bases from J; junction bases left unmatched: 11. The CDR3 bases are TGTGCCAGCAGCCTGACTGGACTAGCGGGAGGGCCGCCCACCGGGGAGCTGTTTTTT. Its protein product is CASSLTGLAGGPPTGELFF.

The chain recombines TRBV30 with TRBJ2-2, with D unclear. V was pared by 0 bases and J by 4 bases, with 18 bases between. Germline V gene sequence: CDR1 GTSNPN, CDR2 SVGIG (reference sequence). The CDR3 totals 17 residues. CDR3 residues: CAWSVIGRRPTTGELFF. The DNA for the CDR3 is TGTGCCTGGAGTGTAATAGGGCGTCGCCCCACCACCGGGGAGCTGTTTTTT.

V usage is TRBV28 and J usage is TRBJ1-4, with no clear D. The CDR3 sequence is 12 residues long. V was clipped by 7 bases and J by 4 bases, with 7 bases between them. Germline V gives CDR1 MDHEN, CDR2 SYDVKM. CDR3 in amino acids: CASNSNNEKLFF. Here the CDR3 DNA reads TGTGCCAGCAACAGTAATAATGAAAAACTGTTTTTT.